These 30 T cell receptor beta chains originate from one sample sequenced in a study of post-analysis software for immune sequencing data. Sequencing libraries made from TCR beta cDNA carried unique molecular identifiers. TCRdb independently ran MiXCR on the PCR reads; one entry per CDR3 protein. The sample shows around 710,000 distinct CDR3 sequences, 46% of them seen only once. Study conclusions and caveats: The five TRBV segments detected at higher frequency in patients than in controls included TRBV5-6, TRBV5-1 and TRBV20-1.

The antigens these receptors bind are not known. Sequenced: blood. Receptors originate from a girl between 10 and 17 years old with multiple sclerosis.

The CDR3 nucleotides read TGTGCCAGCAGGGATCGGACGGGGGTCTATGGCTACACCTTC. Translating gives CASRDRTGVYGYTF. The V and J genes are TRBV6-6 and TRBJ1-2; D is possibly TRBD1 (5 bases). The V gene lost 6 bases and the J gene lost 4 bases, with 15 bases spanning the gap. The CDR3 is 14 amino acids. Germline-derived CDR1 and CDR2 are MNHNY and SVGAGI (reference sequence).

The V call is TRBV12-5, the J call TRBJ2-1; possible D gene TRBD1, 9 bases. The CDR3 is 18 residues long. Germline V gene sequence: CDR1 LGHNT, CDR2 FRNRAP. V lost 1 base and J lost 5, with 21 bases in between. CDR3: CASGLGQGGREGNNEQFF. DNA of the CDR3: TGTGCTAGTGGTTTGGGACAGGGGGGACGGGAGGGAAACAATGAGCAGTTCTTC.

As DNA, the CDR3 is TGTGCCAGCAGCCCCGGCGGGGTGGCATACAATGAGCAGTTCTTC. This gives the protein CASSPGGVAYNEQFF. V gene TRBV3-1 combines with J gene TRBJ2-1, with D perhaps matching TRBD2 (6 bases). From germline, CDR1 is LGHDT and CDR2 YNNKEL (reference sequence). CDR3 length: 15 residues. The V and J ends lost 4 bases and 4 bases respectively, with 14 bases between them.

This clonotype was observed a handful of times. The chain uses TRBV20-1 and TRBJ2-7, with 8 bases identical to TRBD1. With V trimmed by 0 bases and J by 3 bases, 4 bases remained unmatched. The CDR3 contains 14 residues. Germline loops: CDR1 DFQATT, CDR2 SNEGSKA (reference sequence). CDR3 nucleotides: TGCAGTGCTAGAGATCAGGACAGGGACTACGAGCAGTACTTC. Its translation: CSARDQDRDYEQYF.

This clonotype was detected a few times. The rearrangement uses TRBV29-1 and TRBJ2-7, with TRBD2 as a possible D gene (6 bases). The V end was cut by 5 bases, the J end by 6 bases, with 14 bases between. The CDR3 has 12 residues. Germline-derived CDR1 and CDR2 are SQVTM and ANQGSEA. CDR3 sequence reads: CSVRSGGVEQYF. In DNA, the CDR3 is TGCAGCGTTCGTAGCGGTGGGGTCGAGCAGTACTTC.

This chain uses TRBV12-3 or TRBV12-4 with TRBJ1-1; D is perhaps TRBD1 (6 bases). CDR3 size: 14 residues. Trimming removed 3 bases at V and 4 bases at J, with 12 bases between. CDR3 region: CASSFLGGGTEAFF. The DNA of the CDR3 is TGTGCCAGCAGTTTTCTAGGGGGAGGCACTGAAGCTTTCTTT.

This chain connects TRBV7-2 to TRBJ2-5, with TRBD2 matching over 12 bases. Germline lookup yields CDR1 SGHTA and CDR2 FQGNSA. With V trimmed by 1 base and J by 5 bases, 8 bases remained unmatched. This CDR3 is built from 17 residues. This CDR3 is CASSLGLAGARMETQYF. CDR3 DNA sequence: TGTGCCAGCAGCTTAGGACTAGCGGGAGCGCGGATGGAGACCCAGTACTTC.

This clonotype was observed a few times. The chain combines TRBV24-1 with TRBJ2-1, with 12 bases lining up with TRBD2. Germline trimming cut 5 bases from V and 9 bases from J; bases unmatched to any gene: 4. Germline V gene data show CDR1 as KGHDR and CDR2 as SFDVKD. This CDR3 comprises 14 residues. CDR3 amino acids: CATSALAGGFEQFF. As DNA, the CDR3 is TGTGCCACCAGTGCCCTAGCGGGAGGGTTTGAGCAGTTCTTC.

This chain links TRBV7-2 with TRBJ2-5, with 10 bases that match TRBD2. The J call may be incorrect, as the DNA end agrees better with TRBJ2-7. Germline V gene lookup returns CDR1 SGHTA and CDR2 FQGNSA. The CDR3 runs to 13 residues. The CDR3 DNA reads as TGTGCCAGCAGCGGGACTAGCGATTACGAGCAGTACTTC. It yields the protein CASSGTSDYEQYF.

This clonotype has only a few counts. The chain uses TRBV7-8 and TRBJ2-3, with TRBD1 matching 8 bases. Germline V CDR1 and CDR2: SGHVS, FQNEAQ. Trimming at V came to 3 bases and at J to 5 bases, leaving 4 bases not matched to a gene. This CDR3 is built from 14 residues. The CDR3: CASSLTGARDTQYF. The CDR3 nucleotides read TGTGCCAGCAGCTTGACAGGGGCGAGAGATACGCAGTATTTT.

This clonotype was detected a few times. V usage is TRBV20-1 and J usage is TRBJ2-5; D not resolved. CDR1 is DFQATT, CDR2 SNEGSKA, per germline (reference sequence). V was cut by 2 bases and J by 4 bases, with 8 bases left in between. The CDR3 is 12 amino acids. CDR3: CSARSSSETQYF. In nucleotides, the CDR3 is TGCAGTGCTAGATCCAGCTCAGAGACCCAGTACTTC.

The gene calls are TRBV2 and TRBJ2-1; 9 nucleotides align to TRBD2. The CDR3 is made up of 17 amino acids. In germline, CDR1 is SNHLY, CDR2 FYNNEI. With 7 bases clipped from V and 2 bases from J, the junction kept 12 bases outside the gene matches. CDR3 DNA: TGTGCCAGCATCCCCACGGACGGCGGGAGGGCCTACAATGAGCAGTTCTTC. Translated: CASIPTDGGRAYNEQFF.

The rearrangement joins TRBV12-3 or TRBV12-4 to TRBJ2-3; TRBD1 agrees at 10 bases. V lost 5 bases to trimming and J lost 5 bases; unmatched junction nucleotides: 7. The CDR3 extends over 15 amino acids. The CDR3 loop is CASSKTGGGIDTQYF. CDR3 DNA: TGTGCCAGCAGTAAGACAGGGGGCGGAATAGATACGCAGTATTTT.

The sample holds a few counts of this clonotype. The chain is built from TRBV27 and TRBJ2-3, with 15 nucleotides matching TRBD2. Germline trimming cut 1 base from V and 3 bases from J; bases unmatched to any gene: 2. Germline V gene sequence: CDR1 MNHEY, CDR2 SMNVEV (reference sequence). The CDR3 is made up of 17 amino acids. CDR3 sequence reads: CASSLLGLAGGTDTQYF. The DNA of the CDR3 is TGTGCCAGCAGTTTATTGGGACTAGCGGGAGGAACAGATACGCAGTATTTT.

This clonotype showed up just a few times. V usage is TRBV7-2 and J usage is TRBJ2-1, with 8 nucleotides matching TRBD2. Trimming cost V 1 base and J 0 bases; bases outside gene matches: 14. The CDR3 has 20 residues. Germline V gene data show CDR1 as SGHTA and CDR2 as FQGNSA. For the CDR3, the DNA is TGTGCCAGCAGCTTAGAGCTGCCAGCGGGAGACCTTAGCTCCTACAATGAGCAGTTCTTC. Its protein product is CASSLELPAGDLSSYNEQFF.

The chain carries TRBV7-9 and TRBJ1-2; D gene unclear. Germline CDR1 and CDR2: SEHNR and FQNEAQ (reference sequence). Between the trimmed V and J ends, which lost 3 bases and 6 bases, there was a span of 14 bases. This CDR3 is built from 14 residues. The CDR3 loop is CASSFEAQQDGYTF. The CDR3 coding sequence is TGTGCCAGCAGCTTCGAAGCCCAGCAAGATGGCTACACCTTC.

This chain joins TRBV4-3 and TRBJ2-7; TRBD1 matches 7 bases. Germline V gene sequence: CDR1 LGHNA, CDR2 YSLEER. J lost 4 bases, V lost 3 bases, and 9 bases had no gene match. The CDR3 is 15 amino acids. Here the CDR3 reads CASSQTTGTAYEQYF. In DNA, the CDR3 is TGCGCCAGCAGCCAGACGACAGGGACGGCGTACGAGCAGTACTTC.

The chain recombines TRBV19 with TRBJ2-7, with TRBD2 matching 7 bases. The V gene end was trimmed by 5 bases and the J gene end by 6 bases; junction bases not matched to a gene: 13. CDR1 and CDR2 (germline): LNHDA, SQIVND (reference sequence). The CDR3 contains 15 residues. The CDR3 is CASSPRDYPQGEQYF. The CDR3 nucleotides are TGTGCCAGTAGTCCCCGGGACTACCCCCAGGGCGAGCAGTACTTC.

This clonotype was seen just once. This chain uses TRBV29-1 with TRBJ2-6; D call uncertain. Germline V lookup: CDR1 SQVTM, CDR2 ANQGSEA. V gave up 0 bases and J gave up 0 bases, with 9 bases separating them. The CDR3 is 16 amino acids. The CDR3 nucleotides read TGCAGCGTTGAAGAAGGTCCGGTCTCTGGGGCCAACGTCCTGACTTTC. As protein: CSVEEGPVSGANVLTF.

The CDR3 sequence is CASNLGQASYNSPLHF. In DNA, the CDR3 is TGTGCCAGCAACCTAGGCCAAGCCTCCTATAATTCACCCCTCCACTTT. This chain uses TRBV12-3 or TRBV12-4 with TRBJ1-6; D gene uncertain. The CDR3 extends over 16 amino acids. V gave up 7 bases and J gave up 0 bases, with 13 bases separating them.

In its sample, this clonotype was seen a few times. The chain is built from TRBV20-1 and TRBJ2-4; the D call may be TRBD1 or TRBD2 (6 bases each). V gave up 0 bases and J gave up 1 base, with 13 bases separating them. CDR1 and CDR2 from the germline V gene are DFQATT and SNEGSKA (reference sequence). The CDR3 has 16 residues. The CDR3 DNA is TGCAGTGCTAGAGATGGAGGGGGGTCGGCCAAAAACATTCAGTACTTC. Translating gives CSARDGGGSAKNIQYF.

The DNA for the CDR3 is TGTGCCAGCAGCCAAGTAGACGGTGGAGATACGCAGTATTTT. Translated, it gives CASSQVDGGDTQYF. The chain uses TRBV4-2 and TRBJ2-3; D remains unclear. The CDR3 is 14 amino acids. Trimming took 1 base from V and 5 from J, leaving 10 bases between them. Germline V gives CDR1 LGHNA, CDR2 YNFKEQ.

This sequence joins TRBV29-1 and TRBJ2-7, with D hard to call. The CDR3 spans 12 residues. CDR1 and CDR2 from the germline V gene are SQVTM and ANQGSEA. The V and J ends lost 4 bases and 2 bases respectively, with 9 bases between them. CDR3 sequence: CSVAENTYEQYF. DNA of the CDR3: TGCAGCGTTGCGGAGAACACCTACGAGCAGTACTTC.

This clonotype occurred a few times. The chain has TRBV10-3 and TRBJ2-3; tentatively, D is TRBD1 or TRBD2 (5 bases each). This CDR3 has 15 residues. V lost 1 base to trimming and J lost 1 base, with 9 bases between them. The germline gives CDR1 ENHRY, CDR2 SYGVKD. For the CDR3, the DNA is TGTGCCATCAGTGAGTGGGGGAGCGGCACAGATACGCAGTATTTT. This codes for CAISEWGSGTDTQYF.

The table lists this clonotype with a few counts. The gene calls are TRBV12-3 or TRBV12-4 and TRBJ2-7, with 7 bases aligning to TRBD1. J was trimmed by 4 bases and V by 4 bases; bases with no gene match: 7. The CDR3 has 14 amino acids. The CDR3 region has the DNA TGTGCCAGCAGTTCGACAGGGCGGAATTACGAGCAGTACTTC. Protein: CASSSTGRNYEQYF.

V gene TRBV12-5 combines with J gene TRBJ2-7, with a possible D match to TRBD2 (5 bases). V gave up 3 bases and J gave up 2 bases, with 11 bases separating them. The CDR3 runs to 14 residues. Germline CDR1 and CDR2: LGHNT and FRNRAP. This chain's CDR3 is CASGFAGDTYEQYF. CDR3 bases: TGTGCTAGTGGTTTCGCGGGTGATACCTACGAGCAGTACTTC.

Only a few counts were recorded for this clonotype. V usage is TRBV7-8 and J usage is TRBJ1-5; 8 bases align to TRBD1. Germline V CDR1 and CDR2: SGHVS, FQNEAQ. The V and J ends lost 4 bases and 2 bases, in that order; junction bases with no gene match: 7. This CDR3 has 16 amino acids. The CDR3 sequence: CASSSRAGGGNQPQHF. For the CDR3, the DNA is TGTGCCAGCAGCTCCAGGGCAGGGGGCGGCAATCAGCCCCAGCATTTT.

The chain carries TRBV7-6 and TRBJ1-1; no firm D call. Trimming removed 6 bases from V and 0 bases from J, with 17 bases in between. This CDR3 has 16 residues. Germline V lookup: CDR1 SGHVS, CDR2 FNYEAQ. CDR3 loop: CASSPPLGLMNTEAFF. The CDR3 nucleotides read TGTGCCAGCAGTCCCCCCCTCGGACTGATGAACACTGAAGCTTTCTTT.

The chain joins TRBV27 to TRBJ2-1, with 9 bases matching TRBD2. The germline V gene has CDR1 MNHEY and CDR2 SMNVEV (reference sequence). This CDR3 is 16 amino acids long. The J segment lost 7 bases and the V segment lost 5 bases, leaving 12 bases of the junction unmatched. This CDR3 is CASSPLGLALGNEQFF. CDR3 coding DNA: TGTGCCAGCAGTCCCTTGGGACTAGCCCTAGGGAATGAGCAGTTCTTC.

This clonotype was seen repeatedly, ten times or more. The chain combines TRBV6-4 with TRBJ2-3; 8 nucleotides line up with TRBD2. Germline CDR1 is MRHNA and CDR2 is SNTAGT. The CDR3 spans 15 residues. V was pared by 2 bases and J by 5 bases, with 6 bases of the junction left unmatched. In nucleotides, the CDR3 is TGTGCCAGCAGTGACGGAACGGGAGGGCTAGATACGCAGTATTTT. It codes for CASSDGTGGLDTQYF.